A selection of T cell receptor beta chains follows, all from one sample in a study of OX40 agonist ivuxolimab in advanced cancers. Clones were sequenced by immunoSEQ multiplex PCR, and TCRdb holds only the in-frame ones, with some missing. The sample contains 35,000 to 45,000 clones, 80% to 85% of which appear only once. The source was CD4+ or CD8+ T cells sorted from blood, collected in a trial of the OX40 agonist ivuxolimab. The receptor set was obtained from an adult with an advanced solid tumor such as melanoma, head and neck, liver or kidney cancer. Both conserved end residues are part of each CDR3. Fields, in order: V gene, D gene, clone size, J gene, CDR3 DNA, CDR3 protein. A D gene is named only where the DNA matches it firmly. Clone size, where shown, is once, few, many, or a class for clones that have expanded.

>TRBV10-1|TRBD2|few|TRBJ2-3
TGCGCCAGCAGTGACCGAGCGGGGCTCACAGATACGCAGTATTTT
CASSDRAGLTDTQYF
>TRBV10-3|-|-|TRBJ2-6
TGTGCCATCAGTGAAAAGAGCTCTGGGGCCAACGTCCTGACTTTC
CAISEKSSGANVLTF
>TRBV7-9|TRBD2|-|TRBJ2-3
TGTGCCAGCAGCCTCGGGACGGGTCGGGAGGGGACGCAGTATTTT
CASSLGTGREGTQYF
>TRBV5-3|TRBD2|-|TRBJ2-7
TGTGCCAGAAGCTTTGGGCTACTAGCGGGGGAGTCCTACGAGCAGTACTTC
CARSFGLLAGESYEQYF
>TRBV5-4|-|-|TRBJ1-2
TGTGCCAGCAGCCTGGAGGCAGGGGACTATGGCTACACCTTC
CASSLEAGDYGYTF
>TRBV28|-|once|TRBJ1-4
TGTGCCAGCAACAAAGACTTGGGTCAGAGTGAAAAACTGTTTTTT
CASNKDLGQSEKLFF
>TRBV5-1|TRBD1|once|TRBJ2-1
TGCGCCAGCAGCTACCGACAGGGGAGGAACTACAATGAGCAGTTCTTC
CASSYRQGRNYNEQFF
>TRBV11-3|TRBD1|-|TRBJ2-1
TGTGCCAGCGGGGTCGGGACAGGTCCCTACAATGAGCAGTTCTTC
CASGVGTGPYNEQFF
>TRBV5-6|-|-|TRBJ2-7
TGTGCCAGCAGCTTGGCACAGGGCCTCCGCGAGCAGTACTTC
CASSLAQGLREQYF
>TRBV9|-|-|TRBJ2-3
TGTGCCAGCAGCGCGCTTAGGCCCACAGATACGCAGTATTTT
CASSALRPTDTQYF
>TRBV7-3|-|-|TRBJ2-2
TGTGCCAGCTCGGGGGTCACCGGGGAGCTGTTTTTT
CASSGVTGELFF
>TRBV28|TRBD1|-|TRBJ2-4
TGTGCCAGCAGTGAGTCCGGGACAGGGCATAACATTCAGTACTTC
CASSESGTGHNIQYF
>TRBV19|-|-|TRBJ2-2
TGTGCCAGTAGTAGCCAGGGCCCCAACACCGGGGAGCTGTTTTTT
CASSSQGPNTGELFF
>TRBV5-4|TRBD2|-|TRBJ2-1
TGTGCCAGCAGCTTGGAGGGACTAGCGGACAATGAGCAGTTCTTC
CASSLEGLADNEQFF
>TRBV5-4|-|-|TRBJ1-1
TGTGCCAGCAGCCCTTCCAACCTGAACACTGAAGCTTTCTTT
CASSPSNLNTEAFF
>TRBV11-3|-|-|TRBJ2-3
TGTGCCAGCAGCTTAGTCCGAGGCGGGGTACAGTATTTT
CASSLVRGGVQYF
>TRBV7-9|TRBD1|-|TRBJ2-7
TGTGCCAGCAGCTCTGGACAGGTGGGGTCCCACGAGCAGTACTTC
CASSSGQVGSHEQYF
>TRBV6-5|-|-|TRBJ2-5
TGTGCCAGCAGTTACTCGAATCCGGCCCAAGAGACCCAGTACTTC
CASSYSNPAQETQYF
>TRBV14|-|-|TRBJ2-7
TGTGCCAGCAGCCAAGTCAGCCTAACGGGACGCCACGAGCAGTACTTC
CASSQVSLTGRHEQYF
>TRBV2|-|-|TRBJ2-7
TGTGCCAGCAGTGAAAAGTCGCGGGGCTCCTACGAGCAGTACTTC
CASSEKSRGSYEQYF
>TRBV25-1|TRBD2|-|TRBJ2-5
TGTGCCAGCAGTCGACTAGCGGGGGCCCAAGAGACCCAGTACTTC
CASSRLAGAQETQYF
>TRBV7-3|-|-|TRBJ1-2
TGTGCCAGCAGCCTCTCGTCCCGTTCAGGGTTGGATGGCTACACCTTC
CASSLSSRSGLDGYTF
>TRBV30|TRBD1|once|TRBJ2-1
TGTGCCTGGAGTGTTGGGACAGTGTCCTACAATGAGCAGTTCTTC
CAWSVGTVSYNEQFF
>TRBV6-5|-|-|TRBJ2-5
TGTGCCAGCAGTGAATCTTACAGCGACCAGTACTTC
CASSESYSDQYF
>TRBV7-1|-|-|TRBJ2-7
TGTGCCAGCAGCTTAGCTAAGGGGTACGAGCAGTACTTC
CASSLAKGYEQYF
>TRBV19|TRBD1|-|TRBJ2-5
TGTGCCAGTAGTAGGGCCCTAGGGGGCGGCGAGACCCAGTACTTC
CASSRALGGGETQYF
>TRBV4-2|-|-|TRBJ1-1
TGTGCCAGCAGTACTGACACTGAAGCTTTCTTT
CASSTDTEAFF
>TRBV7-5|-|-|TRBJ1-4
TGTGCCAGCAGCACGGAGCTCCTTAATGAAAAACTGTTTTTT
CASSTELLNEKLFF
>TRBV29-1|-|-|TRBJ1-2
TGCAGCGTTGAAAGGGGACTTAACTATGGCTACACCTTC
CSVERGLNYGYTF
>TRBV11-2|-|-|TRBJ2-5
TGTGCCAGCAGCTTAGACCAAAACTTCTGGAGCTTGACGCCGTACTTC
CASSLDQNFWSLTPYF
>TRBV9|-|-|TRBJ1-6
TGTGCCAGCGCCAACTCCTATAATTCACCCCTCCACTTT
CASANSYNSPLHF
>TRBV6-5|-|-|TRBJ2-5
TGTGCCAGCAGCCCCCACGGGAAGCAGACCCAGTACTTC
CASSPHGKQTQYF
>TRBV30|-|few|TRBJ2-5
TGTGCCTGGAGTGTAGGGGGGGAGACCCAGTACTTC
CAWSVGGETQYF
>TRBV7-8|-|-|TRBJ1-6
TGTGCCAGCAGCTTGACTGCAGGGAGACTAAATTCACCCCTCCACTTT
CASSLTAGRLNSPLHF
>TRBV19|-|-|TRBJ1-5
TGTGCCAGCCGACCGGGTTATGGGGGAAGCAATCAGCCCCAGCATTTT
CASRPGYGGSNQPQHF
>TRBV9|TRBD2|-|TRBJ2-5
TGTGCCAGCAGCGTTACTAGCGGGCCAAGCGGGGAGACCCAGTACTTC
CASSVTSGPSGETQYF
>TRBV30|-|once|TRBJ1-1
TGTGCCTGGAGTGGGGGGTGGACTGAAGCTTTCTTT
CAWSGGWTEAFF
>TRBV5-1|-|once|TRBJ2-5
TGCGCCAGCAGCTTGAACGCGAAGGAGACCCAGTACTTC
CASSLNAKETQYF
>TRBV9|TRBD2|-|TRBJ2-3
TGTGCCAGCAGCGTAAAAGGGACTAGCGGGGGGGCCGGACTATTTGAGAGCACAGATACGCAGTATTTT
CASSVKGTSGGAGLFESTDTQYF
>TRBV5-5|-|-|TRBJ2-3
TGTGCCAGCAGCCCCCGAGGGTTGCTTGGTAGCACAGATACGCAGTATTTT
CASSPRGLLGSTDTQYF
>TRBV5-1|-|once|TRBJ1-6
TGCGCCAGCAGCTTGGGACTCTTCTATAATTCACCCCTCCACTTT
CASSLGLFYNSPLHF
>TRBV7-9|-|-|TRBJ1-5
TGTGCCAGCCAAGGCCGGGAGGAGCAGCCCCAGCATTTT
CASQGREEQPQHF
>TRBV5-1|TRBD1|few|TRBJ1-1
TGCGCCAGCAGCTTCCAGGGGGGTATTGATGAAGCTTTCTTT
CASSFQGGIDEAFF
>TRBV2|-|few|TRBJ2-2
TGTGCCAGCTCTCTATCCGGGACCTATAACACCGGGGAGCTGTTTTTT
CASSLSGTYNTGELFF
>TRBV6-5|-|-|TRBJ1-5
TGTGCCAGCAAGGGACAACCTTATAGCAATCAGCCCCAGCATTTT
CASKGQPYSNQPQHF
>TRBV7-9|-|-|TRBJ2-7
TGTGCCAGCAGCCACCCGAGCGCCTACGAGCAGTACTTC
CASSHPSAYEQYF
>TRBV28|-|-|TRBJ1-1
TGTGCCAGCAGCTCCCGTTCCCCTAGCATGAACACTGAAGCTTTCTTT
CASSSRSPSMNTEAFF
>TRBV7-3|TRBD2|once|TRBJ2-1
TGTGCCAGCAGCTCTGCGGGACTAGCCAATGAGCAGTTCTTC
CASSSAGLANEQFF